This T cell receptor (beta chain) was captured in a study of CD4+ T cells in melanoma. Findings of the study overall: CD8+ T cell, macrophage and B cell function reportedly correlated with neoantigen-specific CD4+ T cells. Neoantigen-specific CD4+ T cells in melanoma reportedly had diverse differentiation states.

V gave up 5 bases and J gave up 4 bases, with 16 bases separating them. CDR3 length: 15 residues. Germline V gene data show CDR1 as LNHDA and CDR2 as SQIVND (reference sequence). With regard to this clone: What it binds is not known.

Sequenced by immunoSEQ multiplex PCR; TCRdb stores in-frame clones only, minus some. Of around 100,000 clones listed, about nine tenths are singletons. V gene TRBV19 combines with J gene TRBJ2-3, with a possible D match to TRBD1 (5 bases). The receptor's source is a human donor with melanoma. Sequenced input: peripheral blood. The CDR3 loop is CASSRDSQGADTQYF. CDR3 sequence (DNA): TGTGCCAGTAGTCGCGACTCCCAGGGTGCAGATACGCAGTATTTT.